This TCR beta chain comes out of a study of T cell responses to AZD1222 COVID-19 vaccine. Concerning this clone: The antigen is not known.

The data were produced by immunoSEQ multiplex PCR, yet TCRdb's version contains in-frame clones alone and is incomplete. The sample carries 89,000 or so clones, just over 85% recorded once. The CDR3 has 15 residues. V was pared by 0 bases and J by 1 base, with 2 bases of the junction left unmatched. Germline lookup yields CDR1 KGHSH and CDR2 LQKENI. Study-wide findings and caveats: Spike-specific TCR breadth and depth rose after two AZD1222 doses. Targets within unmutated variant regions were reportedly found for nearly half of spike-specific TCRs.

The chain couples TRBV18 to TRBJ1-1, with TRBD1 identical over 7 bases. This TCR came from an adult who received the AZD1222 COVID-19 vaccine. The sequenced sample was peripheral blood, obtained 28 days after the second AZD1222 dose. The CDR3: CASSPPGTANTEAFF. The CDR3 region has the DNA TGTGCCAGCTCACCACCCGGGACAGCGAACACTGAAGCTTTCTTT.